These 21 T cell receptor beta chains share one sample of origin, sequenced in a study of blood T cell repertoires in COVID-19. The repertoire was sequenced with immunoSEQ multiplex PCR; TCRdb's copy has only in-frame clones and lacks some. The table shows about 280,000 clones, with roughly 85% occurring only once. The specimen was peripheral blood. These receptors originate from a human donor in a cohort sampled during active COVID-19.

The rearrangement links TRBV9 to TRBJ2-5, with a weak D call TRBD2 (5 bases). V was shortened by 7 bases and J by 0 bases, with 22 bases between the two germline ends. The CDR3 runs 17 residues. Germline V gene lookup returns CDR1 SGDLS and CDR2 YYNGEE. CDR3 bases: TGTGCCAGCCCCCGGGGTGTCGCGGAGTGCCACCAAGAGACCCAGTACTTC. Amino acid sequence: CASPRGVAECHQETQYF. Full variable domain (outside the CDR3, taken from reference TRBV9 and TRBJ2-5): DSGVTQTPKHLITATGQRVTLRCSPRSGDLSVYWYQQSLDQGLQFLIQYYNGEERAKGNILERFSAQQFPDLHSELNLSSLELGDSALYFCASPRGVAECHQETQYFGPGTRLLVL.

This clone appeared a single time. V gene TRBV30 combines with J gene TRBJ2-1, with TRBD1 as a possible D gene (5 bases). V dropped 1 base and J dropped 2 bases, with 12 bases sitting between them. CDR3 length: 15 residues. Per germline, CDR1 GTSNPN and CDR2 SVGIG (reference sequence). CDR3 residues: CAWSDRLSAYNEQFF. The CDR3 DNA reads TGTGCCTGGAGTGACAGGTTGTCAGCCTACAATGAGCAGTTCTTC.

This sequence joins TRBV21-1 and TRBJ2-2; the D call in the table, TRBD2, was not verified against the DNA. TRBV21-1 constitutes a pseudogene. The CDR3 loop spans 15 amino acids. The CDR3 bases are TGTGCCAGCGCAGCCGGTATAGCGGGAGCCGGGGAGCTGTTTTTT. Translated: CASAAGIAGAGELFF.

The chain recombines TRBV4-1 with TRBJ2-2; D remains ambiguous. Trimming took 1 base from V and 2 from J, leaving 5 bases between them. CDR1 and CDR2 (germline): MGHRA, YSYEKL. CDR3 size: 14 residues. The CDR3 is CASSQGANTGELFF. The CDR3 DNA is TGCGCCAGCAGCCAAGGAGCCAACACCGGGGAGCTGTTTTTT.

This rearrangement joins TRBV2 to TRBJ2-1; 14 nucleotides align to TRBD2. Germline V gene lookup returns CDR1 SNHLY and CDR2 FYNNEI. CDR3 length equals 14 residues. Losses at the gene ends were 6 bases for V and 6 bases for J; bases not matched to a gene: 1. The CDR3 loop reads CASRGLAGANEQFF. The CDR3 nucleotides read TGTGCCAGCAGGGGACTAGCGGGAGCCAATGAGCAGTTCTTC.

This clone was recorded only once. The chain combines TRBV5-6 with TRBJ2-1, with TRBD2 matching over 9 bases. Losses at the gene ends were 4 bases for V and 9 bases for J; bases not matched to a gene: 20. The CDR3 runs 18 residues. CDR1 is SGHDT and CDR2 is YYEEEE in the germline V gene. The CDR3 loop is CASSRIRGRLAVETEQFF. CDR3 coding DNA: TGTGCCAGCAGCCGAATTCGAGGGCGACTAGCGGTGGAAACTGAGCAGTTCTTC.

This sequence joins TRBV2 and TRBJ2-2, with 7 bases lining up with TRBD2. Germline loops: CDR1 SNHLY, CDR2 FYNNEI. The J segment lost 6 bases and the V segment lost 8 bases, leaving 6 bases of the junction unmatched. This CDR3 region has 13 residues. The CDR3 protein is CASRGGRAGELFF. CDR3 coding DNA: TGTGCCAGCCGCGGCGGGAGAGCCGGGGAGCTGTTTTTT.

The chain is built from TRBV7-9 and TRBJ2-3, with no clear D. CDR3 length: 16 residues. Germline assignment: CDR1 SEHNR and CDR2 FQNEAQ (reference sequence). V lost 2 bases, J lost 2 bases, and 14 bases lay in between. In DNA, the CDR3 is TGTGCCAGCAGCTTAATAGTGGGCGACCCCACAGATACGCAGTATTTT. It encodes CASSLIVGDPTDTQYF.

This rearrangement joins TRBV10-3 to TRBJ2-1; D is possibly TRBD2 (5 bases). The length of the CDR3 is 13 residues. V lost 2 bases to trimming and J lost 14 bases, with 16 bases between them. CDR1 is ENHRY and CDR2 is SYGVKD in the germline V gene. CDR3 loop: CAISEGSPPAEFF. The CDR3 region has the DNA TGTGCCATCAGTGAGGGGAGTCCTCCAGCAGAGTTCTTC.

This clone was seen a few times. The V and J genes are TRBV6-6 and TRBJ1-1, with D possibly TRBD1 on 5 matching bases. V was pared by 4 bases and J by 3 bases, with 15 bases between. The CDR3 covers 15 residues. Looked up from germline, CDR1 is MNHNY and CDR2 is SVGAGI (reference sequence). The DNA of the CDR3 is TGTGCCAGCAGTTCGACGAAGGGAGGGGACACTGAAGCTTTCTTT. It is translated as CASSSTKGGDTEAFF.

A few counts support this clone. The J gene is TRBJ1-2, the V gene TRBV10-3; 8 bases match TRBD1. V was pared by 5 bases and J by 6 bases, with 5 bases of the junction left unmatched. The CDR3 is made up of 13 amino acids. Germline CDR1 and CDR2: ENHRY and SYGVKD. The CDR3 spells CAISPGQGNGYTF. The DNA for the CDR3 is TGTGCCATCAGTCCTGGACAGGGTAATGGCTACACCTTC.

V is TRBV27 and J is TRBJ2-7, with D possibly matching TRBD2 (5 bases). The CDR3 totals 14 residues. Germline V lookup: CDR1 MNHEY, CDR2 SMNVEV (reference sequence). V shed 3 bases and J shed 6 bases, with 15 bases lying between them. DNA of the CDR3: TGTGCCAGCAGTTTTCTCGGAGTGCGGGCCGAGCAGTACTTC. Protein: CASSFLGVRAEQYF.

V usage is TRBV3-1 (or the pseudogene TRBV3-2) and J usage is TRBJ2-3, with no clear D. The germline V gene encodes CDR1 LGHDT and CDR2 YNNKEL (reference sequence). This CDR3 has 12 residues. Trimming pared 1 base from V and 11 bases from J, leaving 10 bases between. CDR3 nucleotides: TGTGCCAGCAGCCAAGCTGCTACGGTGCAGTATTTT. As protein: CASSQAATVQYF.

This chain links TRBV7-8 with TRBJ1-5, with 7 nucleotides matching TRBD1. The trim removed 1 base at V and 3 bases at J, leaving 12 bases unmatched. The CDR3 runs to 18 residues. Per the germline V gene, CDR1 is SGHVS and CDR2 is FQNEAQ. This CDR3 reads CASSLGGQALSNNQPQHF. CDR3 DNA sequence: TGTGCCAGCAGCTTAGGAGGACAGGCACTCAGCAACAATCAGCCCCAGCATTTT.

The rearrangement joins TRBV28 to TRBJ2-7; D gene ambiguous. The germline CDR1 and CDR2 sequences are MDHEN and SYDVKM. Trimming took off 11 bases at V and 5 bases at J, with 13 bases between the two ends. CDR3 size: 11 residues. As DNA, the CDR3 is TGTGCCTCCCAGAGGCTCCACGAGCAGTACTTC. Protein sequence: CASQRLHEQYF. The whole variable domain, filled in from reference TRBV28 and TRBJ2-7, reads DVKVTQSSRYLVKRTGEKVFLECVQDMDHENMFWYRQDPGLGLRLIYFSYDVKMKEKGDIPEGYSVSREKKERFSLILESASTNQTSMYLCASQRLHEQYFGPGTRLTVT.

V usage is TRBV18 and J usage is TRBJ1-1; D uncertain. This CDR3 contains 16 residues. V lost 1 base and J lost 1, with 13 bases in between. Germline CDR1 KGHSH, CDR2 LQKENI. CDR3 sequence (DNA): TGTGCCAGCTCACCACAGGCGGCCTTTGGGAACACTGAAGCTTTCTTT. Translated: CASSPQAAFGNTEAFF.

The rearrangement joins TRBV18 to TRBJ2-3, with 15 bases that match TRBD2. V lost 5 bases, J lost 3 bases, and 6 bases stayed unmatched. The germline V gene encodes CDR1 KGHSH and CDR2 LQKENI. CDR3 length equals 17 residues. The CDR3 DNA reads TGTGCCAGCTCATCTAGAGGGACTAGCGGGAGGACAGATACGCAGTATTTT. It is translated as CASSSRGTSGRTDTQYF. Full variable domain (rest looked up from reference TRBV18 and TRBJ2-3): NAGVMQNPRHLVRRRGQEARLRCSPMKGHSHVYWYRQLPEEGLKFMVYLQKENIIDESGMPKERFSAEFPKEGPSILRIQQVVRGDSAAYFCASSSRGTSGRTDTQYFGPGTRLTVL.

This chain uses TRBV27 with TRBJ1-2, with TRBD1 identical over 7 bases. The V gene's germline CDR1 is MNHEY and CDR2 SMNVEV (reference sequence). The J segment lost 3 bases and the V segment lost 3 bases, leaving 1 base of the junction unmatched. The CDR3 extends over 13 amino acids. CDR3 bases: TGTGCCAGCAGTTTCCAGGGGGACTATGGCTACACCTTC. Its translation is CASSFQGDYGYTF.

The rearrangement uses TRBV6-1 and TRBJ2-7, with D possibly being TRBD2 (5 bases). The V end was cut by 2 bases, the J end by 3 bases, with 14 bases between. Germline CDR1 MNHNS, CDR2 SASEGT. CDR3 length: 15 amino acids. The CDR3 nucleotides are TGTGCCAGCAGTGAATGGCGAGCGGCCTACTACGAGCAGTACTTC. It encodes CASSEWRAAYYEQYF.

The chain uses TRBV9 and TRBJ2-3; 10 nucleotides align to TRBD2. Germline lookup yields CDR1 SGDLS and CDR2 YYNGEE. J was trimmed by 7 bases and V by 2 bases; bases with no gene match: 10. The CDR3 extends over 16 amino acids. The CDR3 loop is CASSVGLADSKNTQYF. DNA of the CDR3: TGTGCCAGCAGCGTCGGACTAGCGGACTCAAAAAATACGCAGTATTTT.

The genes are TRBV19 and TRBJ1-3, with a weak D call TRBD1 (5 bases). The germline CDR1 and CDR2 sequences are LNHDA and SQIVND (reference sequence). The CDR3 extends over 14 amino acids. Trimming removed 6 bases from V and 2 bases from J, with 11 bases in between. The CDR3 coding sequence is TGTGCCAGTAGCACCACAGGAACTGGAAACACCATATATTTT. Translating it yields CASSTTGTGNTIYF.